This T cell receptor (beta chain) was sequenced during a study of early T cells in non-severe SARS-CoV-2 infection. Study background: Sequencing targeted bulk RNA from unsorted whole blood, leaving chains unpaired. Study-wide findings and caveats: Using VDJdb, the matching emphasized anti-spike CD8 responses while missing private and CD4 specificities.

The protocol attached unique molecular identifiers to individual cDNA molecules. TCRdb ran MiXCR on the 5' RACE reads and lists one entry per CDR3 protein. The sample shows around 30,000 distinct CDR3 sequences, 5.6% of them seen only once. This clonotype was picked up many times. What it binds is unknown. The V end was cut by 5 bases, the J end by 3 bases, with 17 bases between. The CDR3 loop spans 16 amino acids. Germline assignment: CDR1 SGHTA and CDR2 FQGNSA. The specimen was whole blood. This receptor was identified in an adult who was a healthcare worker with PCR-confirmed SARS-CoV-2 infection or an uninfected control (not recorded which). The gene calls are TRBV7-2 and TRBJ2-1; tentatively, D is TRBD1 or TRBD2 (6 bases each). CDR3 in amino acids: CASSLGGGLGYNEQFF. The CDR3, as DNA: TGTGCCAGCAGCCTTGGAGGGGGGCTCGGCTACAATGAGCAGTTCTTC.